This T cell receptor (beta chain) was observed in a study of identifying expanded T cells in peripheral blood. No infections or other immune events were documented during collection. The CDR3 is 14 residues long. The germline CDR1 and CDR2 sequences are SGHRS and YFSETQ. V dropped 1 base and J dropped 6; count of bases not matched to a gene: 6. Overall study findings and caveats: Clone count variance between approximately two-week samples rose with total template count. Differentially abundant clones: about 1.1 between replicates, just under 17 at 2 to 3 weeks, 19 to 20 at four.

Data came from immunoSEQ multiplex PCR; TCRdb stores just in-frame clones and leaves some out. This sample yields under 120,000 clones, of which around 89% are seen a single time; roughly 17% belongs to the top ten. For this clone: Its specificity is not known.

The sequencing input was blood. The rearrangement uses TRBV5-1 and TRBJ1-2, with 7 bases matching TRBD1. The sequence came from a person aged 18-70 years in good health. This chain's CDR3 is CASSLRTGENGYTF. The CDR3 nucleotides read TGCGCCAGCAGCTTGAGAACAGGGGAAAATGGCTACACCTTC. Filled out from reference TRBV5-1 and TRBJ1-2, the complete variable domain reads KAGVTQTPRYLIKTRGQQVTLSCSPISGHRSVSWYQQTPGQGLQFLFEYFSETQRNKGNFPGRFSGRQFSNSRSEMNVSTLELGDSALYLCASSLRTGENGYTFGSGTRLTVV.